The 14 T cell receptor beta chains reported below all come from one sample, sequenced in a study of post-analysis software for immune sequencing data. General study results and limits: Compared with controls, patients had more of 4 to 6 TRBV segments, including TRBV5-6, TRBV5-1 and TRBV20-1.

TCR beta libraries were prepared from cDNA with unique molecular identifiers. TCRdb used MiXCR to reprocess the PCR reads, holding one entry per CDR3 protein. The sample holds 600,000 to 700,000 distinct CDR3 sequences, over 45% seen once. These TCRs' antigens remain unknown. The material sequenced was blood. These receptors were taken from a girl aged 2-10 years with multiple sclerosis.

V usage is TRBV3-1 and J usage is TRBJ2-1; 14 bases line up with TRBD2. Germline values: CDR1 LGHDT, CDR2 YNNKEL (reference sequence). This CDR3 is 18 amino acids long. J gave up 7 bases and V 2 bases, and 10 bases lay outside the gene matches. Here the CDR3 reads CASSQPRGGLAGVNEQFF. In nucleotides, the CDR3 is TGTGCCAGCAGCCAACCCAGGGGGGGACTAGCGGGAGTGAATGAGCAGTTCTTC.

The gene calls are TRBV28 and TRBJ2-3; D gene ambiguous. This CDR3 spans 15 amino acids. Trimming pared 5 bases from V and 3 bases from J, leaving 15 bases between. The V gene's germline CDR1 is MDHEN and CDR2 SYDVKM. The CDR3: CASSPRPSRTDTQYF. Written as DNA, the CDR3 is TGTGCCAGCAGTCCCCGGCCCTCCCGGACAGATACGCAGTATTTT.

The J gene is TRBJ2-3, the V gene TRBV13; TRBD1 aligns across 10 bases. J gave up 2 bases and V 6 bases, and 5 bases lay outside the gene matches. This CDR3 comprises 15 residues. CDR1 is PRHDT and CDR2 is FYEKMQ in the germline V gene (reference sequence). CDR3 region: CASSPGQGFTDTQYF. Written as DNA, the CDR3 is TGTGCCAGCAGTCCGGGACAGGGGTTCACAGATACGCAGTATTTT. Together with reference TRBV13 and TRBJ2-3, the CDR3 gives the full variable domain: AAGVIQSPRHLIKEKRETATLKCYPIPRHDTVYWYQQGPGQDPQFLISFYEKMQSDKGSIPDRFSAQQFSDYHSELNMSSLELGDSALYFCASSPGQGFTDTQYFGPGTRLTVL.

The chain has TRBV7-8 and TRBJ2-5; possible D gene TRBD1, 6 bases. Trimming removed 5 bases from V and 7 bases from J, with 17 bases in between. Germline-derived CDR1 and CDR2 are SGHVS and FQNEAQ. The CDR3 extends over 14 amino acids. The CDR3 region is CASSIRQVPGTQYF. The CDR3 coding sequence is TGTGCCAGCAGCATAAGACAGGTCCCAGGGACCCAGTACTTC.

The genes are TRBV6-2 or TRBV6-3 and TRBJ1-2, with D unclear. Germline V gene lookup returns CDR1 MNHEY and CDR2 SVGEGT. This CDR3 comprises 13 residues. The V gene lost 7 bases and the J gene lost 2 bases, with 11 bases spanning the gap. The CDR3 coding sequence is TGTGCCAGCACCCAGACGGGCAACTATGGCTACACCTTC. Encoded protein: CASTQTGNYGYTF.

V gene TRBV5-1 combines with J gene TRBJ2-1; TRBD2 matches 10 bases. J was trimmed by 0 bases and V by 1 base; bases with no gene match: 4. The CDR3 consists of 17 residues. From germline, CDR1 is SGHRS and CDR2 YFSETQ. The CDR3 bases are TGCGCCAGCAGCTTGTGGGGGACTAGCGTCTCCTACAATGAGCAGTTCTTC. Protein: CASSLWGTSVSYNEQFF.

The chain carries TRBV29-1 and TRBJ2-1; D is unresolved. CDR3 length: 12 amino acids. V was shortened by 4 bases and J by 10 bases, with 14 bases between the two germline ends. Germline lookup yields CDR1 SQVTM and CDR2 ANQGSEA. The CDR3 coding sequence is TGCAGCGTTGTAAGTCCTGCTGGGGAGCAGTTCTTC. It specifies CSVVSPAGEQFF.

The rearrangement links TRBV6-2 or TRBV6-3 to TRBJ2-3, with 8 bases lining up with TRBD2. V shed 5 bases, J shed 11 bases, and the junction held 6 bases outside the gene matches. This CDR3 has 12 amino acids. Germline CDR1 is MNHEY and CDR2 is SVGEGT. In nucleotides, the CDR3 is TGTGCCAGCAGTCCAGATAGCGGGATGCAGTATTTT. Its protein product is CASSPDSGMQYF.

The V call is TRBV12-3 or TRBV12-4, the J call TRBJ2-1; 13 bases are a match to TRBD2. The V and J ends lost 6 bases and 5 bases, in that order; junction bases with no gene match: 7. CDR3 size: 16 residues. The CDR3 sequence: CASSRQLAGGNNEQFF. CDR3 DNA sequence: TGTGCCAGCAGCCGCCAACTAGCGGGGGGGAACAATGAGCAGTTCTTC.

The chain carries TRBV3-1 and TRBJ2-1; 14 bases fit TRBD2. V lost 3 bases to trimming and J lost 4 bases; unmatched junction nucleotides: 5. Per germline, CDR1 LGHDT and CDR2 YNNKEL (reference sequence). This CDR3 comprises 17 residues. Here the CDR3 reads CASSQLRTSGRYNEQFF. The CDR3 nucleotides read TGTGCCAGCAGCCAGCTACGGACTAGCGGGAGGTACAATGAGCAGTTCTTC.

The CDR3: CASSLVGANEQFF. As DNA, the CDR3 is TGTGCCAGCAGTTTGGTAGGGGCTAATGAGCAGTTCTTC. The rearrangement joins TRBV28 to TRBJ2-1, with TRBD1 as a possible D gene (5 bases). CDR1 is MDHEN, CDR2 SYDVKM, per germline. The CDR3 sequence is 13 residues long. V lost 3 bases to trimming and J lost 7 bases, with 10 bases between them.

V usage is TRBV2 and J usage is TRBJ2-7, with TRBD2 matching 9 bases. The closer fit of TRBJ2-5 to the DNA end suggests the J call may be wrong. CDR3 length: 14 amino acids. Germline loops: CDR1 SNHLY, CDR2 FYNNEI. The CDR3 DNA sequence: TGTGCCAGCGGCGGGGGGGGTAGACAAGAGACCCAGTACTTC. It encodes CASGGGGRQETQYF.

The rearrangement uses TRBV5-1 and TRBJ2-3; D may match TRBD1 or TRBD2 (5 bases each). The CDR3 consists of 22 residues. Trimming pared 0 bases from V and 0 bases from J, leaving 29 bases between. Germline CDR1 is SGHRS and CDR2 is YFSETQ. CDR3 amino acids: CASSLERWGRLTSETSTDTQYF. In DNA, the CDR3 is TGCGCCAGCAGCTTGGAGCGGTGGGGACGACTGACAAGCGAGACTAGCACAGATACGCAGTATTTT.

V usage is TRBV15 and J usage is TRBJ2-1; 7 bases map to TRBD1. CDR3 size: 16 residues. Germline CDR1 and CDR2: LNHNV and YYDKDF (reference sequence). Trimming removed 1 base from V and 0 bases from J; junction bases left unmatched: 3. This CDR3 is CATSRVGQSSYNEQFF. Here the CDR3 DNA reads TGTGCCACCAGCAGAGTGGGACAGAGCTCCTACAATGAGCAGTTCTTC.